The 17 T cell receptor beta chains below were found in one sample sequenced in a study of blood T cell repertoires in COVID-19. Here immunoSEQ multiplex PCR was the method, and the copy in TCRdb shows in-frame clones only, minus some. The data contain under 300,000 clones, less than 85% of them singletons. Sequencing used peripheral blood. These receptors were taken from a woman older than 75 with active or convalescent COVID-19.

There are a few counts of this clone. The chain couples TRBV3-1 (or the pseudogene TRBV3-2) to TRBJ2-1; 7 bases match TRBD2. Germline V CDR1 and CDR2: LGHDT, YNNKEL (reference sequence). The CDR3 covers 15 residues. The junction had 10 bases not matched to a gene; V was cut back by 6 bases and J by 5 bases. The chain's CDR3 is CASRNSGRTNNEQFF. CDR3 sequence (DNA): TGTGCCAGCAGGAATAGCGGGCGGACGAACAATGAGCAGTTCTTC.

The chain employs TRBV6-2 or TRBV6-3 and TRBJ1-1, with D unresolved. Germline V gene lookup returns CDR1 MNHEY and CDR2 SVGEGT. This CDR3 is 14 amino acids long. Trimming left V 2 bases short and J 1 base short, with 8 bases between. This chain's CDR3 is CASSYRGTNTEAFF. As DNA, the CDR3 is TGTGCCAGCAGTTACCGCGGCACGAACACTGAAGCTTTCTTT.

The rearrangement links TRBV3-1 (or the pseudogene TRBV3-2) to TRBJ1-2, with D maybe TRBD1 (6 bases). This CDR3 has 14 amino acids. Germline values: CDR1 LGHDT, CDR2 YNNKEL (reference sequence). The V and J ends lost 6 bases and 8 bases respectively, with 19 bases between them. This CDR3 reads CASRQTWGGDGYTF. Here the CDR3 DNA reads TGTGCCAGCAGACAAACCTGGGGGGGCGACGGCTACACCTTC.

The chain recombines TRBV12-3 or TRBV12-4 with TRBJ1-6; D is unresolved. V was clipped by 3 bases and J by 12 bases, with 9 bases between them. The CDR3 loop spans 12 amino acids. In DNA, the CDR3 is TGTGCCAGCAGTTTGGGAGCCGGACCCCTCCACTTT. This gives the protein CASSLGAGPLHF.

The chain carries TRBV4-1 and TRBJ1-1; TRBD1 matches 8 bases. Trimming at V came to 3 bases and at J to 4 bases, leaving 7 bases not matched to a gene. CDR3 length: 15 amino acids. The germline V gene has CDR1 MGHRA and CDR2 YSYEKL. CDR3 in DNA: TGCGCCAGCAGCCATGAAGGAACAGGGGGCACTGAAGCTTTCTTT. Its translation: CASSHEGTGGTEAFF.

The chain carries TRBV15 and TRBJ1-4; D is perhaps TRBD1 (6 bases). The CDR3 loop spans 15 amino acids. Trimming stripped 1 base from V and 8 bases from J, with 14 bases between. Germline CDR1 LNHNV, CDR2 YYDKDF (reference sequence). CDR3 bases: TGTGCCACCAGCAGAGTGGTTACAGGGCAGGAAAAACTGTTTTTT. Translating gives CATSRVVTGQEKLFF.

This clone appeared a few times. One junction end disagrees with the germline gene, perhaps due to a read error. This chain joins TRBV7-9 and TRBJ1-1; the match to TRBD1 covers 8 bases. CDR1 is SEHNR, CDR2 FQNEAQ, per germline (reference sequence). The CDR3 sequence is 13 residues long. The CDR3 here is CASSLRQGMKLRF. The CDR3 DNA is TGTGCCAGCAGCTTGCGACAGGGGATGAAGCTTAGGTTT.

V is TRBV28 and J is TRBJ2-2; 10 bases align to TRBD1. Germline CDR1 reads MDHEN; CDR2 reads SYDVKM. The V and J ends lost 8 bases and 5 bases, in that order; junction bases with no gene match: 2. This CDR3 spans 13 amino acids. Written as DNA, the CDR3 is TGTGCCAGCGGACAGGGGGTGACCGGGGAGCTGTTTTTT. Translated, it gives CASGQGVTGELFF.

This chain connects TRBV7-2 to TRBJ1-5, with D maybe TRBD1 (5 bases). Germline-derived CDR1 and CDR2 are SGHTA and FQGNSA. This CDR3 region has 16 residues. V lost 1 base, J lost 4 bases, and 14 bases lay in between. The CDR3 nucleotides read TGTGCCAGCAGCTTAGAACTTGGACACCTAAATCAGCCCCAGCATTTT. Its protein is CASSLELGHLNQPQHF.

V usage is TRBV18 and J usage is TRBJ2-1; 7 positions agree with TRBD2. V shed 6 bases and J 4 bases; nucleotides not matched to a gene: 6. CDR1 is KGHSH and CDR2 is LQKENI in the germline V gene. The CDR3 totals 14 residues. Here the CDR3 DNA reads TGTGCCAGCTCCCGCGTGGGGGGGTACAATGAGCAGTTCTTC. It encodes CASSRVGGYNEQFF.

The V gene is TRBV5-8, the J gene TRBJ2-1; 14 bases align to TRBD2. The CDR3 contains 15 residues. In germline, CDR1 is SGHTS, CDR2 YDEGEE. Trimming at V came to 6 bases and at J to 9 bases, leaving 8 bases not matched to a gene. CDR3 sequence: CASTLLGLAGVEQFF. The CDR3 nucleotides read TGTGCCAGCACCCTATTGGGACTAGCGGGAGTTGAGCAGTTCTTC.

This chain uses TRBV5-1 with TRBJ2-7; TRBD2 aligns across 10 bases. CDR3 length: 15 residues. In germline, CDR1 is SGHRS, CDR2 YFSETQ. V lost 3 bases to trimming and J lost 3 bases; unmatched junction nucleotides: 6. CDR3 DNA sequence: TGCGCCAGCAGCTCGGGACTAGCGAGAAACTACGAGCAGTACTTC. Translation gives CASSSGLARNYEQYF. The whole variable domain, filled in from reference TRBV5-1 and TRBJ2-7, reads KAGVTQTPRYLIKTRGQQVTLSCSPISGHRSVSWYQQTPGQGLQFLFEYFSETQRNKGNFPGRFSGRQFSNSRSEMNVSTLELGDSALYLCASSSGLARNYEQYFGPGTRLTVT.

The chain joins TRBV20-1 to TRBJ2-7, with 10 bases identical to TRBD1. V shed 3 bases, J shed 2 bases, and the junction held 4 bases outside the gene matches. Germline V gene lookup returns CDR1 DFQATT and CDR2 SNEGSKA (reference sequence). The CDR3 length is 14 residues. DNA of the CDR3: TGCAGTGCTAGTTGGGACAGGGGAGCCTACGAGCAGTACTTC. It encodes CSASWDRGAYEQYF.

This chain uses TRBV5-6 with TRBJ1-1; D may be TRBD1 (5 bases). This CDR3 is 13 amino acids long. Germline lookup yields CDR1 SGHDT and CDR2 YYEEEE. Trimming took off 0 bases at V and 7 bases at J, with 10 bases between the two ends. The CDR3 sequence is CASSLEVGGEAFF. Here the CDR3 DNA reads TGTGCCAGCAGCTTGGAGGTCGGGGGTGAAGCTTTCTTT.

This clone appeared once. The chain combines TRBV10-3 with TRBJ2-3; TRBD1 agrees at 7 bases. Trimming cost V 6 bases and J 2 bases; bases outside gene matches: 5. CDR3 length: 14 residues. The germline V gene encodes CDR1 ENHRY and CDR2 SYGVKD. DNA for the CDR3: TGTGCCATCAGCCGGGACAGATACACAGATACGCAGTATTTT. This codes for CAISRDRYTDTQYF.

J is TRBJ2-7 and V is TRBV28, with 8 positions matching TRBD2. This CDR3 comprises 15 residues. CDR1 is MDHEN and CDR2 is SYDVKM in the germline V gene. V lost 3 bases and J lost 1; bases outside the gene matches: 5. CDR3 DNA: TGTGCCAGCAGTTTGATTCGGGGGGGATCCTACGAGCAGTACTTC. Protein: CASSLIRGGSYEQYF.

This sequence joins TRBV27 and TRBJ2-1, with D perhaps matching TRBD2 (7 bases). CDR1 and CDR2 from the germline V gene are MNHEY and SMNVEV (reference sequence). The CDR3 loop spans 18 amino acids. The germline V and J ends were trimmed by 7 bases and 4 bases, with 26 bases remaining between them. The CDR3 bases are TGTGCCAGCATTGAGGGGGGGAGGAAGGTTTCAATTTACAATGAGCAGTTCTTC. As protein: CASIEGGRKVSIYNEQFF.